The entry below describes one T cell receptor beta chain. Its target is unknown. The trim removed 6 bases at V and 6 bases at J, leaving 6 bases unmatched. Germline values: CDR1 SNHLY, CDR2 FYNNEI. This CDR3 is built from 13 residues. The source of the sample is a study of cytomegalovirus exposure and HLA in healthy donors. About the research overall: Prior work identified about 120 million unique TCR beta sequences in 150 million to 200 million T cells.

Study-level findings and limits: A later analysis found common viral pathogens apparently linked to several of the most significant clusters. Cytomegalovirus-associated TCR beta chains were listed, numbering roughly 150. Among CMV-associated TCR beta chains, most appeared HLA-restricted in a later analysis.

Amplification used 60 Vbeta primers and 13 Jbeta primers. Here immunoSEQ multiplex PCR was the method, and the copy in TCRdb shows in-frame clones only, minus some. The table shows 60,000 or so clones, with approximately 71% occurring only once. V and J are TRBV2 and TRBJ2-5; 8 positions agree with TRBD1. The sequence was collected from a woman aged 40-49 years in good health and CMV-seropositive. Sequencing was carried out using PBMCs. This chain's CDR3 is CASSEDRAQTQYF. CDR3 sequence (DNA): TGTGCCAGCAGCGAGGACAGGGCGCAGACCCAGTACTTC.